The clone carrying this T cell receptor (beta chain) is termed hyperexpanded. Its antigen is not known. Sequencing used immunoSEQ multiplex PCR; TCRdb keeps in-frame clones, though not all of them. The sample contains more than 9,000 clones, about 54% of which appear only once. The CDR3 is 14 amino acids. From germline, CDR1 is KGHSH and CDR2 LQKENI. Trimming cost V 2 bases and J 8 bases, with 12 bases left between them. This record comes from a study of STAT3 mutations in large granular lymphocyte leukemia. Whole-study results and caveats: All newly emerging clones after therapy were STAT3 wild type. At least one immunodominant TCR beta clonotype appeared in every T-cell large granular lymphocyte leukemia patient. Persisting codominant clonotypes may have hidden a small pathogenic clone.

Sequenced material: peripheral blood mononuclear cells. This clonotype originated in a boy between 10 and 17 years old with T-cell large granular lymphocyte leukemia. Some clones in this sample may be carry-over from other donors' samples. The chain has TRBV18 and TRBJ1-4, with D maybe TRBD1 (5 bases). The CDR3 nucleotides are TGTGCCAGCTCACCATTCTGGACACTAGAAAAACTGTTTTTT. This codes for CASSPFWTLEKLFF.